This T cell receptor beta chain was found in a study of vaccination effects on CD4 cells after COVID-19. Across the study: It was a median of 72 days after the second dose that post-vaccine samples were obtained. General study points: Following vaccination, convalescents' spike-reactive clones were mostly new ones induced by the vaccine. After vaccination, at late timepoints, clones induced by infection and by vaccine contracted markedly.

Method: immunoSEQ multiplex PCR; TCRdb's copy keeps in-frame clones and lacks some. The table has about 34,000 clones, roughly four fifths seen once. The CDR3 contains 18 residues. The V end was cut by 7 bases, the J end by 3 bases, with 24 bases between. Germline V lookup: CDR1 SEHNR, CDR2 FQNEAQ (reference sequence). Isolation of CD4+ T cells took place after 10 to 11 days of culture. A positive SARS-CoV-2 PCR test fell between March and December 2020. Two doses of either BNT162b2 or mRNA-1273 were given to each participant. A half-medium replacement with IL-2 medium was carried out on days 3 and 7. Concerning this clone: Its antigen is undetermined.

The sequencing here drew on CD4+ T cells from PBMCs cultured without peptide, taken after COVID-19 vaccination. This chain joins TRBV7-9 and TRBJ2-2; D is perhaps TRBD1 (5 bases). This sequence was found in a human donor who had a prior SARS-CoV-2 infection. The DNA for the CDR3 is TGTGCCAGCAACAAAGGACACGGTACCCGCCTGGACACCGGGGAGCTGTTTTTT. Amino acids: CASNKGHGTRLDTGELFF.